Sequencing of this TCR beta chain was carried out in a study of blood T cells in healthy people across ages. Regarding the study as a whole: Older age coincided with a roughly linear decline in TCR beta diversity per million T cells. The authors considered diversity estimates from one million T cells to be underestimates. Long-lived donors had more naive CD4+ cells and higher diversity than aged donors.

Trimming shortened V by 6 bases and J by 3 bases, and 11 bases separated the two germline ends. There are 13 residues in the CDR3. Germline loops: CDR1 MGHDK, CDR2 SYGVNS. PCR was performed a second time for roughly 7 to 12 cycles using a sample-barcoded 5' primer and a J-beta primer mix. TCRdb reprocessed the 5' RACE reads with MiXCR, giving one entry per CDR3 protein. The data show around 990,000 distinct CDR3 sequences, approximately 25% seen once. This clonotype was seen a few times. Antigen: not known. The same sample was also studied in work on T cells of mothers and their children. As reported in that work: A few healthy Caucasian mothers and their six children donated.

The sample taken for sequencing was blood. The sequence was collected from a girl aged 2 to 9 in good health. J is TRBJ1-2 and V is TRBV25-1; no clear D gene. The CDR3: CASRVSGDYGYTF. The CDR3 nucleotides are TGTGCCAGCAGGGTTTCAGGCGACTATGGCTACACCTTC.